Shown below are 24 T cell receptor beta chains from a single sample sequenced in a study of control samples from healthy donors and cancer patients. This table comes from immunoSEQ multiplex PCR, and its TCRdb copy is limited to in-frame clones, with some not included. This table holds 75,000 to 90,000 clones, around 91% found once. Sequenced sample: blood. Source of these receptors: a man aged 50-60 years in good health.

This rearrangement joins TRBV6-5 to TRBJ1-2, with 8 nucleotides matching TRBD1. V dropped 8 bases and J dropped 4; count of bases not matched to a gene: 6. CDR3 length: 13 amino acids. Per germline, CDR1 MNHEY and CDR2 SVGAGI. DNA for the CDR3: TGTGCCAGCCGGGACAGGAGCGTCTATGGCTACACCTTC. This gives the protein CASRDRSVYGYTF.

The chain has TRBV3-1 (or the pseudogene TRBV3-2) and TRBJ2-2; TRBD1 matches at 9 bases. With 3 bases clipped from V and 4 bases from J, the junction kept 6 bases outside the gene matches. This CDR3 has 16 amino acids. Germline CDR1 reads LGHDT; CDR2 reads YNNKEL (reference sequence). CDR3 sequence reads: CASSQRTGATTGELFF. CDR3 DNA: TGTGCCAGCAGCCAGAGGACAGGGGCGACCACCGGGGAGCTGTTTTTT.

The chain employs TRBV18 and TRBJ1-5; TRBD1 might be the D (6 bases). The CDR3 runs to 13 residues. Germline lookup yields CDR1 KGHSH and CDR2 LQKENI. Trimming removed 1 base at V and 7 bases at J, with 8 bases between. This CDR3 reads CASSPQGGQPQHF. The CDR3 nucleotides are TGTGCCAGCTCACCACAGGGGGGGCAGCCCCAGCATTTT.

This chain connects TRBV10-3 to TRBJ1-2, with D hard to call. Germline V gene sequence: CDR1 ENHRY, CDR2 SYGVKD. Trimming shortened V by 5 bases and J by 6 bases, and 7 bases separated the two germline ends. The CDR3 covers 11 residues. The CDR3 nucleotides are TGTGCCATCAGTTTGACAAATGGCTACACCTTC. Its translation is CAISLTNGYTF.

The chain recombines TRBV5-1 with TRBJ1-4, with D hard to call. Between the trimmed V and J ends, which lost 0 bases and 4 bases, there was a span of 10 bases. CDR3 length equals 15 residues. The germline CDR1 and CDR2 sequences are SGHRS and YFSETQ. The CDR3 loop reads CASSLERKLNEKLFF. CDR3 DNA sequence: TGCGCCAGCAGCTTGGAACGAAAACTTAATGAAAAACTGTTTTTT.

Turning to this clone: This same CDR3 is encoded by further DNA sequences in the sample. The chain recombines TRBV7-2 with TRBJ2-1; 9 positions match TRBD2. The CDR3 sequence is 18 residues long. Germline values: CDR1 SGHTA, CDR2 FQGNSA. Germline trimming cut 7 bases from V and 0 bases from J; bases unmatched to any gene: 13. The DNA of the CDR3 is TGTGCCAGCATTCTGCGGGGGGGGGATTATAGCTCCTACAATGAGCAGTTCTTC. It is translated as CASILRGGDYSSYNEQFF.

The chain carries TRBV21-1 and TRBJ2-3. TRBV21-1 is listed as a pseudogene. The CDR3 totals 21 residues. The DNA of the CDR3 is TGTGCCAGCAGCAAATACCGCCCTCATGCGACGGTCGAACTCCTCACAGATACGCAGTATTTT. Protein product: CASSKYRPHATVELLTDTQYF.

The chain carries TRBV7-8 and TRBJ1-1; no definite D call. The germline gives CDR1 SGHVS, CDR2 FQNEAQ. This CDR3 spans 16 amino acids. V was trimmed by 1 base and J by 0 bases, leaving 12 bases between them. CDR3 coding DNA: TGTGCCAGCAGCTTAGGCGTCCCGGCAATGAACACTGAAGCTTTCTTT. Translation: CASSLGVPAMNTEAFF.

The chain recombines TRBV6-5 with TRBJ2-1; 8 bases map to TRBD2. CDR1 MNHEY and CDR2 SVGAGI come from the germline V gene. The CDR3 is 14 amino acids. V shed 5 bases and J 2 bases; nucleotides not matched to a gene: 2. This CDR3 reads CASSRGGPYNEQFF. In nucleotides, the CDR3 is TGTGCCAGCAGTCGCGGGGGGCCCTACAATGAGCAGTTCTTC.

This chain connects TRBV5-4 to TRBJ1-3; D gene unclear. Germline values: CDR1 SGHNT, CDR2 YYREEE (reference sequence). The CDR3 is made up of 14 amino acids. V dropped 4 bases and J dropped 2 bases, with 10 bases sitting between them. CDR3 bases: TGTGCCAGCAGCGCGGGCCAAACTGGAAACACCATATATTTT. The encoded protein is CASSAGQTGNTIYF.

The rearrangement uses TRBV5-1 and TRBJ2-1, with a weak D call TRBD1 (5 bases). The germline V gene encodes CDR1 SGHRS and CDR2 YFSETQ. This CDR3 has 14 amino acids. Deletions cut 4 bases from V and 1 base from J, with 9 bases between. The CDR3 bases are TGCGCCAGCAGCGTCAGGGTTTCCTACAATGAGCAGTTCTTC. Its translation: CASSVRVSYNEQFF. Full variable domain (rest looked up from reference TRBV5-1 and TRBJ2-1): KAGVTQTPRYLIKTRGQQVTLSCSPISGHRSVSWYQQTPGQGLQFLFEYFSETQRNKGNFPGRFSGRQFSNSRSEMNVSTLELGDSALYLCASSVRVSYNEQFFGPGTRLTVL.

The chain is built from TRBV27 and TRBJ1-1; D unresolved. This CDR3 spans 13 amino acids. V shed 8 bases and J shed 0 bases, with 10 bases lying between them. The germline CDR1 and CDR2 sequences are MNHEY and SMNVEV (reference sequence). The DNA for the CDR3 is TGTGCCAGCTCACCGACAATGAACACTGAAGCTTTCTTT. As protein: CASSPTMNTEAFF.

This CDR3 reads CASSMGSSGANVLTF. The CDR3 nucleotides are TGCGCCAGCAGCATGGGGTCCTCTGGGGCCAACGTCCTGACTTTC. J is TRBJ2-6 and V is TRBV5-1; D is uncertain. V was cut by 4 bases and J by 0 bases, with 8 bases left in between. Germline CDR1 reads SGHRS; CDR2 reads YFSETQ. This CDR3 is 15 amino acids long.

The V and J genes are TRBV6-5 and TRBJ2-1; TRBD2 agrees at 8 bases. The germline V gene encodes CDR1 MNHEY and CDR2 SVGAGI. This CDR3 is 15 amino acids long. V was clipped by 7 bases and J by 9 bases; unmatched bases: 14. CDR3 loop: CASTPGTRGLAEQFF. For the CDR3, the DNA is TGTGCCAGCACTCCGGGGACTAGAGGGTTGGCTGAGCAGTTCTTC.

This clone appeared a few times. The DNA for the CDR3 is TGTGCCAGCAGCCTAAAAACGCAGTATTTT. It translates to CASSLKTQYF. V usage is TRBV7-9 and J usage is TRBJ2-3; no reliable D call. The ends were cut back, 5 bases at V and 9 bases at J, with 6 bases in the middle. This CDR3 spans 10 amino acids. Germline V gene sequence: CDR1 SEHNR, CDR2 FQNEAQ (reference sequence).

The rearrangement uses TRBV3-1 (or the pseudogene TRBV3-2) and TRBJ1-6; D is possibly TRBD1 (6 bases). This CDR3 is built from 14 residues. V was clipped by 4 bases and J by 8 bases, with 12 bases between them. Germline CDR1 and CDR2: LGHDT and YNNKEL (reference sequence). This chain's CDR3 is CASSLNYRDSPLHF. The DNA of the CDR3 is TGTGCCAGCAGCCTAAATTACAGGGATTCACCCCTCCACTTT.

The chain is built from TRBV9 and TRBJ1-2; no firm D call. V lost 9 bases and J 4 bases, leaving 16 bases between the germline ends. The germline CDR1 and CDR2 sequences are SGDLS and YYNGEE. This CDR3 contains 13 residues. As DNA, the CDR3 is TGTGCCACCCATCCGGGTTGGAGCTATGGCTACACCTTC. This encodes CATHPGWSYGYTF. Full variable domain (outside the CDR3, taken from reference TRBV9 and TRBJ1-2): DSGVTQTPKHLITATGQRVTLRCSPRSGDLSVYWYQQSLDQGLQFLIQYYNGEERAKGNILERFSAQQFPDLHSELNLSSLELGDSALYFCATHPGWSYGYTFGSGTRLTVV.

The V gene is TRBV29-1, the J gene TRBJ2-2; 10 nucleotides line up with TRBD1. CDR3 length: 16 residues. The junction had 8 bases not matched to a gene; V was cut back by 6 bases and J by 1 base. Germline V gives CDR1 SQVTM, CDR2 ANQGSEA. The CDR3 sequence: CSVQRQGALNTGELFF. Here the CDR3 DNA reads TGCAGCGTCCAGCGACAGGGGGCTTTGAACACCGGGGAGCTGTTTTTT.

This chain links TRBV11-3 with TRBJ2-7; tentative D call: TRBD1 (6 bases). Germline assignment: CDR1 SGHNT and CDR2 YENEEA. V was shortened by 1 base and J by 2 bases, with 12 bases between the two germline ends. This CDR3 is built from 15 residues. This CDR3 reads CASSLGDRPAYEQYF. The CDR3, as DNA: TGTGCCAGCAGCTTAGGCGACAGGCCGGCCTACGAGCAGTACTTC. Supplemented by reference TRBV11-3 and TRBJ2-7, the full variable domain reads EAGVVQSPRYKIIEKKQPVAFWCNPISGHNTLYWYLQNLGQGPELLIRYENEEAVDDSQLPKDRFSAERLKGVDSTLKIQPAELGDSAVYLCASSLGDRPAYEQYFGPGTRLTVT.

This clone showed up just once. The rearrangement links TRBV5-6 to TRBJ1-4; D remains ambiguous. Germline values: CDR1 SGHDT, CDR2 YYEEEE. The ends were cut back, 5 bases at V and 5 bases at J, with 10 bases in the middle. CDR3 length equals 13 residues. The CDR3 spells CASRASSNEKLFF. DNA for the CDR3: TGTGCCAGCAGAGCCTCGAGCAATGAAAAACTGTTTTTT.

In regard to this clone: Relative to the germline gene, one junction end is altered; a read error may explain this. The chain is built from TRBV5-8 and TRBJ2-1, with 7 bases that match TRBD2. Germline values: CDR1 SGHTS, CDR2 YDEGEE. CDR3 size: 16 residues. This chain's CDR3 is CASSPKTSPRPNEHFF. The CDR3 nucleotides read TGTGCCAGCAGCCCCAAGACTAGCCCGCGACCCAATGAGCATTTCTTC.

This rearrangement joins TRBV5-4 to TRBJ2-3; a possible D gene is TRBD2 (6 bases). V lost 4 bases and J lost 7, with 19 bases in between. Germline CDR1 SGHNT, CDR2 YYREEE (reference sequence). The CDR3 runs to 15 residues. CDR3 amino acids: CASSPRGTLGNTQYF. For the CDR3, the DNA is TGTGCCAGCAGCCCTCGGGGGACCCTCGGGAATACGCAGTATTTT.

The chain is built from TRBV2 and TRBJ1-2; tentative D call: TRBD1 (6 bases). V lost 4 bases and J 4 bases, leaving 13 bases between the germline ends. This CDR3 spans 14 amino acids. The germline CDR1 and CDR2 sequences are SNHLY and FYNNEI. The DNA of the CDR3 is TGTGCCAGCAGTGCTCGCAGGGGTGGCTATGGCTACACCTTC. Its protein product is CASSARRGGYGYTF.

The V gene is TRBV11-2, the J gene TRBJ2-7; D is uncertain. There are 13 residues in the CDR3. With 5 bases removed from V and 0 bases from J, the gap between germline ends came to 8 bases. CDR1 is SGHAT, CDR2 FQNNGV, per germline. The CDR3 here is CASSTYRSYEQYF. The CDR3 region has the DNA TGTGCCAGCAGCACCTACCGCTCCTACGAGCAGTACTTC.